The source of this T cell receptor beta chain is a study of blood T cells in healthy people across ages (dated by TCRdb to about 2015). Describing the broader study: In model experiments, roughly one uniquely barcoded TCR beta cDNA molecule per two T cells was captured by template switching. Donors of different ages were randomly distributed across sequencing lanes to avoid experimental bias. For two donors (one aged 18 to 30 and one aged 80 or older), the study analyzed two additional independent replicas of 1 million unique cDNA reads from the same blood draw. Four age groups were formed from the donors: young (average approximately 17 years), middle-aged (just under 40), aged (62) and long-lived (around 82). To track age-related changes in TCR beta repertoire diversity, the study relied on deep sequencing normalized with unique cDNA molecular identifiers. General conclusions and limits of the study: Since profiling was done on bulk unsorted PBMCs, naive and antigen-experienced compartments could not be conclusively compared. Observed TCR beta diversity per million T cells fell roughly linearly with age, and a significant reduction was already apparent by age roughly 40. There was a strong correlation between observed TCR beta diversity and the percentage of naive T cells measured by flow cytometry. Because donor CMV infection status was unknown, age-related changes in expanded clonotypes were potentially confounded. Total diversity estimates from one million sequenced T cells were considered lower bounds and underestimates. Compared with the aged group, the long-lived group had more naive CD4+ T cells, fewer expanded clones and increased TCR diversity, suggesting age selection.

Libraries were built with 5' RACE. These reads were obtained on an Illumina HiSeq 2500. The second PCR ran for roughly 7 to 12 cycles and used a J-beta primer mix along with a sample-barcoded 5' primer. A template-switch 5' adaptor carrying 12 random nucleotides introduced a unique molecular identifier onto each TCR beta cDNA molecule. Each sample yielded at least 3 million CDR3-containing paired-end reads. First-strand cDNA synthesis was performed from all RNA using the Mint cDNA synthesis kit, with priming by a TRBC-specific oligonucleotide. All cDNA was treated with uracil-DNA glycosylase and then went through a first 18-cycle PCR with the universal primers M1SS and BC2_uni_R. Concerning the study's data processing: Normalization of each sample was performed by random selection of 1 million high-quality reads, each carrying a distinct molecular identifier. Reads sharing molecular identifiers were discarded rather than binned into consensus sequences. CDR3 identification, clonotype clustering and error correction used MiTCR with a Q25 quality threshold and the strictest error-elimination algorithm. A nonparametric unseen species model with Euler transformation was used to estimate lower-bound total TCR beta diversity. The public reads were reprocessed in TCRdb via fastp at Q25 and MiXCR, keeping in-frame beta chains. Entries that share a CDR3 protein sequence are merged under the most common genes and DNA. These V and J calls originate from TCRdb's pipeline instead of the authors' own analysis. Recorded for this sample are over 500,000 distinct CDR3 sequences; approximately 52% of them occurred a single time. Approximately 13% of the sample is in the top ten clones.

The donors were about 40 Caucasian individuals from Russia, aged roughly 6 to 100 years, who were systemically healthy. Each donor gave around 9.8 milliliters of peripheral blood, collected into EDTA-treated Vacutainer tubes. Ficoll-Paque density-gradient centrifugation was used to isolate PBMCs, with at least 6.5 million per sample. Trizol reagent was used to extract total RNA from the PBMCs, yielding at least 5 micrograms per sample. The percentages of naive CD45RAhigh/CD27high T cells were determined by flow cytometry on a PBMC aliquot from every donor. A note on this clonotype: Which antigen it targets is not known. Nothing much larger sits one base from this clone, and base qualities are not available.

CDR1 and CDR2 are drawn from the germline V gene: SGHTA, FQGNSA. The CDR3 runs 16 amino acids, cysteine and phenylalanine included. Only the CDR3 DNA stays, 48 bases, in frame from base 1. V is shortened by 1 base, J by 5 bases, and the region joining them spans 16 bases. This receptor chain uses TRBV7-2 and TRBJ2-3, with the D gene not confidently named. This sequence originates from a woman aged 80 or older in good health. The sequencing sample was made of blood. The DNA sequence is TGTGCCAGCAGCTTAGACGTTGAGATGCGGCGAGATACGCAGTATTTT. Its amino acids are CASSLDVEMRRDTQYF.